Below, 23 T cell receptor beta chains from the same sample are listed, as sequenced in a study of T-cell memory formation after mild COVID-19 (dated by TCRdb to the early 2020s). Library preparation used 5' RACE. The listed sequencing device is Illumina NovaSeq 6000. The public reads were reanalyzed by TCRdb: fastp trimming at Q25, MiXCR alignment, in-frame beta chains only. Each entry merges the rows of one CDR3 protein and shows their most common DNA and genes. Across this sample there are about 190,000 distinct CDR3 sequences, with around 16% seen only once. The ten largest clones take up 2.4% of the sample. The sequenced material came from PBMCs or a T cell subset sorted from them (not recorded which). These receptors were taken from an adult woman who had mild COVID-19 (a few samples of this study predate the infection). The sample titles of this study are shuffled in the database, so cell type and time point are left out; the donor was told from shared clones.

This clonotype was observed at least ten times. The J gene is TRBJ2-6, the V gene TRBV6-2 or TRBV6-3; D is uncertain. The CDR3 covers 17 residues. CDR1 and CDR2 (germline): MNHEY, SVGEGT. Trimming left V 2 bases short and J 0 bases short, with 11 bases between. The CDR3 sequence: CASSYASSLSGANVLTF. CDR3 coding DNA: TGTGCCAGCAGTTACGCGTCCAGTCTCTCTGGGGCCAACGTCCTGACTTTC.

This clonotype occurred once. J is TRBJ2-3 and V is TRBV7-2; D gene uncertain. This CDR3 is built from 13 residues. Germline V gene data show CDR1 as SGHTA and CDR2 as FQGNSA. V lost 5 bases and J lost 4, with 10 bases in between. In nucleotides, the CDR3 is TGTGCCAGCAGCCGGGTAAGGTCAGATACGCAGTATTTT. This codes for CASSRVRSDTQYF.

This clonotype turned up a few times. The chain links TRBV12-3 or TRBV12-4 to TRBJ2-3; no reliable D call. The ends were cut back, 2 bases at V and 5 bases at J, with 5 bases in the middle. This CDR3 is built from 12 residues. CDR3 region: CASSLTRDTQYF. CDR3 sequence (DNA): TGTGCCAGCAGTTTAACCAGAGATACGCAGTATTTT.

J is TRBJ2-3 and V is TRBV5-1; D is ambiguous. This CDR3 contains 14 residues. Trimming left V 0 bases short and J 2 bases short, with 7 bases between. The germline V gene has CDR1 SGHRS and CDR2 YFSETQ. Here the CDR3 reads CASSLVADTDTQYF. CDR3 sequence (DNA): TGCGCCAGCAGCTTGGTTGCGGACACAGATACGCAGTATTTT. The full variable domain, completed using reference TRBV5-1 and TRBJ2-3, is KAGVTQTPRYLIKTRGQQVTLSCSPISGHRSVSWYQQTPGQGLQFLFEYFSETQRNKGNFPGRFSGRQFSNSRSEMNVSTLELGDSALYLCASSLVADTDTQYFGPGTRLTVL.

This sequence joins TRBV20-1 and TRBJ1-1, with 7 nucleotides matching TRBD1. The V segment lost 5 bases and the J segment 7 bases; nucleotides outside the gene matches: 7. CDR1 DFQATT and CDR2 SNEGSKA come from the germline V gene (reference sequence). The CDR3 loop spans 12 amino acids. The CDR3 here is CSAGPGQSEAFF. CDR3 coding DNA: TGCAGTGCTGGACCGGGACAGAGTGAAGCTTTCTTT.

The chain recombines TRBV24-1 with TRBJ1-1; no firm D call. The CDR3 contains 12 residues. In germline, CDR1 is KGHDR, CDR2 SFDVKD. The V end was cut by 5 bases, the J end by 1 base, with 4 bases between. CDR3 amino acids: CATSGQNTEAFF. In nucleotides, the CDR3 is TGTGCCACCAGTGGTCAGAACACTGAAGCTTTCTTT.

In its sample, this clonotype was seen many times. This sequence joins TRBV7-9 and TRBJ1-1; D is unresolved. The CDR3 loop spans 14 amino acids. The germline CDR1 and CDR2 sequences are SEHNR and FQNEAQ (reference sequence). V lost 5 bases to trimming and J lost 1 base, with 11 bases between them. Here the CDR3 reads CASSTQLGNTEAFF. The CDR3 nucleotides are TGTGCCAGCAGCACCCAACTGGGGAACACTGAAGCTTTCTTT.

This clonotype has at least ten counts. V gene TRBV24-1 combines with J gene TRBJ2-3; D gene unclear. The V end was cut by 5 bases, the J end by 2 bases, with 7 bases between. The CDR3 covers 13 residues. The germline CDR1 and CDR2 sequences are KGHDR and SFDVKD. The CDR3, as DNA: TGTGCCACCAGTGGCCCCCACACAGATACGCAGTATTTT. This encodes CATSGPHTDTQYF.

Only a few counts were recorded for this clonotype. The gene calls are TRBV5-1 and TRBJ1-2; D ambiguous. CDR1 is SGHRS and CDR2 is YFSETQ in the germline V gene. This CDR3 is built from 12 residues. The germline V and J ends were trimmed by 0 bases and 8 bases, with 8 bases remaining between them. The CDR3 region has the DNA TGCGCCAGCAGCTTGGAGAGGGAAGGCTACACCTTC. Amino acid sequence: CASSLEREGYTF.

This clonotype was counted only a few times. The V gene is TRBV5-1, the J gene TRBJ1-2; 8 bases fit TRBD1. The germline V gene encodes CDR1 SGHRS and CDR2 YFSETQ. The length of the CDR3 is 14 residues. With 7 bases clipped from V and 8 bases from J, the junction kept 13 bases outside the gene matches. The CDR3 sequence: CASFQSGQAYGYTF. The CDR3 DNA is TGCGCCAGCTTCCAGTCGGGACAGGCTTACGGCTACACCTTC.

The rearrangement uses TRBV6-5 and TRBJ2-3, with D maybe TRBD1 (5 bases). Per the germline V gene, CDR1 is MNHEY and CDR2 is SVGAGI. The CDR3 extends over 14 amino acids. V dropped 5 bases and J dropped 3 bases, with 12 bases sitting between them. CDR3 loop: CASSPGYLTDTQYF. Written as DNA, the CDR3 is TGTGCCAGCAGTCCAGGGTACTTAACAGATACGCAGTATTTT.

This clonotype showed up just a few times. The chain combines TRBV4-1 with TRBJ2-7, with TRBD1 matching over 10 bases. Trimming took 3 bases from V and 5 from J; bases not matched to a gene: 7. Germline CDR1 is MGHRA and CDR2 is YSYEKL. This CDR3 is built from 15 residues. In nucleotides, the CDR3 is TGCGCCAGCAGCCAGCCACGGGACAGGGGCCACGAGCAGTACTTC. This codes for CASSQPRDRGHEQYF.

This clonotype has more than one count but fewer than ten. This chain joins TRBV19 and TRBJ2-5; D could derive from TRBD1 or TRBD2 (5 bases each). The germline V gene has CDR1 LNHDA and CDR2 SQIVND (reference sequence). The CDR3 extends over 13 amino acids. Trimming took off 5 bases at V and 5 bases at J, with 12 bases between the two ends. In DNA form, the CDR3 reads TGTGCCAGTAGTGACCGGGACGTGGAGACCCAGTACTTC. This sequence encodes CASSDRDVETQYF.

V usage is TRBV12-3 or TRBV12-4 and J usage is TRBJ2-7, with 8 bases matching TRBD2. CDR3 length: 15 residues. Unmatched junction bases numbered 8, after V lost 5 bases and J lost 2 bases. The CDR3 nucleotides read TGTGCCAGCAGTCTATCGGGACTAGAGGCCTACGAGCAGTACTTC. Protein sequence: CASSLSGLEAYEQYF.

This clonotype has a handful of counts. This rearrangement joins TRBV5-1 to TRBJ2-7, with D tentatively TRBD1 (6 bases). The V end was cut by 2 bases, the J end by 3 bases, with 15 bases between. CDR1 and CDR2 from the germline V gene are SGHRS and YFSETQ. There are 15 residues in the CDR3. As DNA, the CDR3 is TGCGCCAGCAGCTTAGAAGAGGGACACTTCTACGAGCAGTACTTC. This codes for CASSLEEGHFYEQYF.

This clonotype was counted at least ten times. CDR3 bases: TGTGCCAGCAGTTTCCGCGCAGGGGACAGGGGCTTTGATACGCAGTATTTT. It yields the protein CASSFRAGDRGFDTQYF. The V gene is TRBV12-3 or TRBV12-4, the J gene TRBJ2-3; 10 nucleotides align to TRBD1. V lost 3 bases and J lost 6; bases outside the gene matches: 12. This CDR3 has 17 residues.

In its sample, this clonotype was seen many times. The chain recombines TRBV6-5 with TRBJ1-4; no definite D call. The germline V gene encodes CDR1 MNHEY and CDR2 SVGAGI. This CDR3 contains 16 residues. V shed 1 base and J shed 8 bases, with 17 bases lying between them. The CDR3 nucleotides read TGTGCCAGCAGTTACTTCGTCCCAGACGGCGGGGAAAAACTGTTTTTT. Amino acids: CASSYFVPDGGEKLFF.

The gene calls are TRBV29-1 and TRBJ1-3; D gene ambiguous. V gave up 4 bases and J gave up 3 bases, with 16 bases separating them. CDR1 is SQVTM and CDR2 is ANQGSEA in the germline V gene. The CDR3 loop spans 15 amino acids. CDR3 in DNA: TGCAGCGTTGTAAAGATCGAGAAGGGTGGAAACACCATATATTTT. Translated: CSVVKIEKGGNTIYF.

V usage is TRBV7-6 and J usage is TRBJ2-2, with TRBD2 matching over 8 bases. Germline loops: CDR1 SGHVS, CDR2 FNYEAQ. V shed 2 bases and J 6 bases; nucleotides not matched to a gene: 5. The CDR3 consists of 15 residues. The CDR3, as DNA: TGTGCCAGCAGCTTAAATTCCGGGGGGGCCGGGGAGCTGTTTTTT. Protein product: CASSLNSGGAGELFF.

The V gene is TRBV24-1, the J gene TRBJ1-2; D gene uncertain. The CDR3 covers 15 residues. The V and J ends lost 9 bases and 4 bases respectively, with 20 bases between them. Germline V gene data show CDR1 as KGHDR and CDR2 as SFDVKD. CDR3 loop: CATPQDPDKFYGYTF. Written as DNA, the CDR3 is TGTGCCACCCCCCAGGATCCCGATAAGTTCTATGGCTACACCTTC.

The chain employs TRBV27 and TRBJ2-3, with D possibly matching TRBD2 (6 bases). In germline, CDR1 is MNHEY, CDR2 SMNVEV (reference sequence). Trimming took 5 bases from V and 8 from J, leaving 23 bases between them. The CDR3 is 16 residues long. The CDR3 protein is CASSPLSRGSIGTQYF. In DNA form, the CDR3 reads TGTGCCAGCAGTCCCCTCTCCCGGGGGAGTATCGGTACGCAGTATTTT.

The genes are TRBV5-1 and TRBJ2-5; maybe TRBD1 (6 bases). The V end lost 6 bases, the J end lost 3 bases, and 15 bases lay between the germline ends. CDR1 is SGHRS and CDR2 is YFSETQ in the germline V gene. This CDR3 is built from 14 residues. The CDR3 coding sequence is TGCGCCAGCACAAACTTAAACAGGGAAGAGACCCAGTACTTC. It encodes CASTNLNREETQYF.

This clonotype was detected only a few times. The V call is TRBV20-1, the J call TRBJ2-2; D not resolved. Germline CDR1 is DFQATT and CDR2 is SNEGSKA (reference sequence). V lost 3 bases to trimming and J lost 3 bases, with 14 bases between them. CDR3 length: 15 residues. CDR3 nucleotides: TGCAGTGCTAGGTTAGGCCTACCGTACACCGGGGAGCTGTTTTTT. The encoded protein is CSARLGLPYTGELFF.